Sequencing of this TCR beta chain was carried out in a study of blood T cell repertoires in COVID-19. Study-wide context: COVID-19 samples from acute and convalescent phases originated in the United States, Italy and Spain.

Germline-derived CDR1 and CDR2 are LNHDA and SQIVND (reference sequence). The CDR3 spans 12 residues. With 7 bases removed from V and 5 bases from J, the gap between germline ends came to 11 bases. The authors' processing: Reference gene primer amplification gave estimated nucleated cell counts. Clones were sequenced by immunoSEQ multiplex PCR, and TCRdb holds only the in-frame ones, with some missing. D and trimming come from the DNA, and the V and J calls and clone size come from that table. The data contain about 35,000 clones, about 81% of them seen just once; the ten biggest clones take up roughly a third.

The TCR was taken from a man older than 75 with acute or convalescent COVID-19. The rearrangement links TRBV19 to TRBJ1-2; TRBD1 is a possible D gene (6 bases). The sample consisted of peripheral blood. This CDR3 reads CASIGDIYGYTF. The CDR3 nucleotides are TGTGCCAGTATTGGGGACATTTATGGCTACACCTTC.